Shown below are 27 T cell receptor beta chains from a single sample sequenced in a study of T cells in Graves' hyperthyroidism and ophthalmopathy. RNA transcripts provided the source from which TCR beta CDR3 regions were amplified. First-round RT-PCR with HTBI primers amplified the TCR CDR3 region. TCRdb processed the multiplex PCR reads anew with MiXCR; each CDR3 protein has one entry. The sample includes around 340,000 distinct CDR3 sequences, around a sixth of them seen just once. Sequenced sample: blood. These TCRs come from a woman aged 45-65 years with Graves' hyperthyroidism.

Comment on this clonotype: A much larger clonotype is one base distant, so this may be a read error. The chain has TRBV6-1 and TRBJ2-5; 10 nucleotides align to TRBD2. Germline CDR1 and CDR2: MNHNS and SASEGT. The CDR3 totals 16 residues. The junction had 11 bases not matched to a gene; V was cut back by 5 bases and J by 5 bases. The CDR3 loop is CASSRPAGGPMETQYF. CDR3 coding DNA: TGTGCCAGCAGTCGACCAGCGGGAGGGCCTATGGAGACCCAGTACTTC.

The V call is TRBV12-3 or TRBV12-4, the J call TRBJ2-1; D is tentatively TRBD1 or TRBD2 (5 bases each). V lost 5 bases and J 9 bases, leaving 20 bases between the germline ends. The CDR3 has 15 amino acids. CDR3 DNA sequence: TGTGCCAGCAGTCCCCCCGGGGCCCCTACGAGTGAGCAGTTCTTC. Residues: CASSPPGAPTSEQFF.

This clonotype has ten or more counts. V usage is TRBV10-2 and J usage is TRBJ2-1, with TRBD2 identical over 11 bases. The J segment lost 6 bases and the V segment lost 1 base, leaving 2 bases of the junction unmatched. The CDR3 spans 15 residues. Germline V gene data show CDR1 as WSHSY and CDR2 as SAAADI. Here the CDR3 reads CASSELAGGSNEQFF. In nucleotides, the CDR3 is TGCGCCAGCAGTGAGTTAGCGGGGGGGTCCAATGAGCAGTTCTTC.

The chain combines TRBV3-1 with TRBJ2-1, with D possibly being TRBD2 (5 bases). Germline-derived CDR1 and CDR2 are LGHDT and YNNKEL (reference sequence). The CDR3 is 16 amino acids. Trimming took off 3 bases at V and 0 bases at J, with 12 bases between the two ends. CDR3 in DNA: TGTGCCAGCAGCCAGGGAGTTCCGAGCTCCTACAATGAGCAGTTCTTC. This translates into CASSQGVPSSYNEQFF.

The rearrangement links TRBV10-1 to TRBJ1-4; 8 bases are a match to TRBD1. Germline assignment: CDR1 WNHNN and CDR2 SYGVQD (reference sequence). The CDR3 has 15 residues. V shed 6 bases, J shed 8 bases, and the junction held 11 bases outside the gene matches. The CDR3 spells CASRPWTGSEEKLFF. The CDR3 nucleotides read TGCGCCAGCAGGCCGTGGACAGGGTCAGAAGAAAAACTGTTTTTT.

This clonotype was found a few times. The V and J genes are TRBV11-1 and TRBJ2-1, with D perhaps TRBD1 (6 bases). Germline CDR1 and CDR2: SGHAT and FQDESV (reference sequence). Trimming shortened V by 2 bases and J by 6 bases, and 11 bases separated the two germline ends. The CDR3 extends over 14 amino acids. As DNA, the CDR3 is TGTGCCAGCAGCTTACCTCAGGACAGCAATGAGCAGTTCTTC. Its translation is CASSLPQDSNEQFF.

This clonotype was seen more than once but under ten times. This rearrangement joins TRBV10-3 to TRBJ2-1; D unresolved. V shed 4 bases and J shed 4 bases, with 8 bases lying between them. CDR1 is ENHRY and CDR2 is SYGVKD in the germline V gene. The CDR3 length is 13 residues. The CDR3 is CAISGDAYNEQFF. CDR3 DNA: TGTGCCATCAGTGGTGACGCATACAATGAGCAGTTCTTC.

This clonotype was observed a handful of times. The V gene is TRBV20-1, the J gene TRBJ1-1; no firm D call. The germline V and J ends were trimmed by 6 bases and 0 bases, with 14 bases remaining between them. Germline-derived CDR1 and CDR2 are DFQATT and SNEGSKA (reference sequence). The CDR3 covers 14 residues. The CDR3: CSARTSGMNTEAFF. For the CDR3, the DNA is TGCAGTGCCCGGACCAGTGGAATGAACACTGAAGCTTTCTTT.

There are many counts of this clonotype. The CDR3 nucleotides are TGTGCCAGCAGGGAATATGGGACAGGGAGGAACACCGGGGAGCTGTTTTTT. As protein: CASREYGTGRNTGELFF. The gene calls are TRBV28 and TRBJ2-2; TRBD1 matches at 9 bases. The CDR3 covers 17 residues. CDR1 and CDR2 from the germline V gene are MDHEN and SYDVKM. The junction had 9 bases not matched to a gene; V was cut back by 6 bases and J by 1 base.

This clonotype was seen ten or more times. The CDR3 loop is CASRVLGQSGGYTF. The CDR3 DNA sequence: TGTGCCAGCAGGGTTTTAGGACAGAGTGGCGGCTACACCTTC. The rearrangement uses TRBV2 and TRBJ1-2; D is possibly TRBD1 (6 bases). The germline V and J ends were trimmed by 6 bases and 8 bases, with 19 bases remaining between them. The CDR3 has 14 residues. The germline gives CDR1 SNHLY, CDR2 FYNNEI.

This clonotype was seen repeatedly, ten times or more. V usage is TRBV30 and J usage is TRBJ1-1, with 8 positions matching TRBD1. Germline trimming cut 2 bases from V and 6 bases from J; bases unmatched to any gene: 5. Looked up from germline, CDR1 is GTSNPN and CDR2 is SVGIG (reference sequence). The CDR3 spans 13 residues. The CDR3 DNA reads TGTGCCTGGAGTCGACAGGGGCCCTCTGAAGCTTTCTTT. This sequence encodes CAWSRQGPSEAFF.

The rearrangement joins TRBV5-1 to TRBJ2-1, with no clear D. V lost 2 bases and J lost 6, with 9 bases in between. The CDR3 totals 13 residues. Germline lookup yields CDR1 SGHRS and CDR2 YFSETQ. The CDR3 loop is CASSLATVNEQFF. The CDR3 DNA follows: TGCGCCAGCAGCTTAGCAACAGTCAATGAGCAGTTCTTC.

V gene TRBV7-9 combines with J gene TRBJ2-1, with 7 bases lining up with TRBD1. The trim removed 1 base at V and 12 bases at J, leaving 3 bases unmatched. The CDR3 runs to 12 residues. Germline CDR1 reads SEHNR; CDR2 reads FQNEAQ (reference sequence). This CDR3 is CASSLEGGVQFF. Written as DNA, the CDR3 is TGTGCCAGCAGCTTAGAAGGGGGCGTGCAGTTCTTC.

This clonotype was seen only a few times. V and J are TRBV20-1 and TRBJ2-1; the D gene is possibly TRBD2 (6 bases). V lost 6 bases, J lost 4 bases, and 16 bases lay in between. CDR1 DFQATT and CDR2 SNEGSKA come from the germline V gene (reference sequence). The CDR3 contains 14 residues. The CDR3 region is CSARGAWDYNEQFF. As DNA, the CDR3 is TGCAGTGCCCGCGGGGCGTGGGATTACAATGAGCAGTTCTTC.

This clonotype has a handful of counts. This chain joins TRBV2 and TRBJ2-7; D gene unclear. Deletions cut 1 base from V and 0 bases from J, with 13 bases between. Germline lookup yields CDR1 SNHLY and CDR2 FYNNEI. This CDR3 region has 16 residues. DNA of the CDR3: TGTGCCAGCAGTGAAGACGCGCACAGATACTCCTACGAGCAGTACTTC. Amino acids: CASSEDAHRYSYEQYF.

This clonotype was seen repeatedly, ten times or more. The CDR3 reads CSARWGRSDYNEQFF. In DNA, the CDR3 is TGCAGTGCTAGGTGGGGCAGGTCAGACTACAATGAGCAGTTCTTC. The chain joins TRBV20-1 to TRBJ2-1; maybe TRBD1 (5 bases). Trimming removed 3 bases from V and 3 bases from J, with 15 bases in between. The CDR3 is made up of 15 amino acids. Germline-derived CDR1 and CDR2 are DFQATT and SNEGSKA (reference sequence).

In its sample, this clonotype was seen many times. V is TRBV18 and J is TRBJ2-3; a weak D match, TRBD2 (5 bases). In germline, CDR1 is KGHSH, CDR2 LQKENI. V lost 6 bases to trimming and J lost 3 bases, with 10 bases between them. This CDR3 is built from 13 residues. CDR3 region: CASSQRTTDTQYF. Written as DNA, the CDR3 is TGTGCCAGCTCGCAGCGGACTACAGATACGCAGTATTTT.

A word on this clonotype: One junction end does not reproduce the germline sequence, and a read error may be involved. The chain uses TRBV27 and TRBJ1-3; the D gene is possibly TRBD1 (6 bases). The germline gives CDR1 MNHEY, CDR2 SMNVEV (reference sequence). The CDR3 loop spans 16 amino acids. The CDR3 loop reads CAGRQLGAGDGNTIYF. The CDR3 DNA reads as TGTGCCGGCAGACAATTAGGGGCAGGGGATGGAAACACCATATATTTT.

The rearrangement uses TRBV15 and TRBJ1-5, with unresolved D. Deletions cut 6 bases from V and 10 bases from J, with 16 bases between. CDR3 length equals 13 residues. The germline V gene encodes CDR1 LNHNV and CDR2 YYDKDF (reference sequence). The CDR3 nucleotides are TGTGCCACCAGGGAGGAGGGAATTAGTCCCCAGCATTTT. This translates into CATREEGISPQHF.

V gene TRBV7-2 combines with J gene TRBJ2-7, with D possibly TRBD1 on 5 matching bases. V was cut by 1 base and J by 3 bases, with 7 bases left in between. CDR1 and CDR2 from the germline V gene are SGHTA and FQGNSA. This CDR3 region has 13 residues. The DNA of the CDR3 is TGTGCCAGCAGCTTAGTGGACATCTACGAGCAGTACTTC. Translating gives CASSLVDIYEQYF.

There are many counts of this clonotype. The rearrangement links TRBV2 to TRBJ1-1; D might be TRBD1 (5 bases). Trimming removed 8 bases at V and 3 bases at J, with 19 bases between. Germline assignment: CDR1 SNHLY and CDR2 FYNNEI. The CDR3 is 15 residues long. CDR3 DNA sequence: TGTGCCAGCCCGCGGTCGGGGGAGGTGGACACTGAAGCTTTCTTT. This codes for CASPRSGEVDTEAFF.

This clonotype was seen more than once but under ten times. The chain carries TRBV6-1 and TRBJ2-7; TRBD1 is a possible D gene (5 bases). Germline CDR1 and CDR2: MNHNS and SASEGT. The CDR3 loop spans 13 amino acids. Trimming shortened V by 3 bases and J by 2 bases, and 8 bases separated the two germline ends. The CDR3: CASSDRAPYEQYF. CDR3 nucleotide sequence: TGTGCCAGCAGTGACAGGGCCCCCTACGAGCAGTACTTC.

V usage is TRBV2 and J usage is TRBJ2-3; D assignment may be TRBD1 or TRBD2 (5 bases each). CDR1 and CDR2 from the germline V gene are SNHLY and FYNNEI. V lost 6 bases and J 4 bases, leaving 14 bases between the germline ends. This CDR3 has 14 amino acids. The CDR3 region is CASSWGKGPDTQYF. The CDR3 DNA reads TGTGCCAGCAGCTGGGGGAAGGGGCCAGATACGCAGTATTTT.

This clonotype was recorded at least ten times. The chain uses TRBV12-3 or TRBV12-4 and TRBJ2-5; D possibly corresponds to TRBD2 (5 bases). The CDR3 is 14 amino acids. Between the trimmed V and J ends, which lost 3 bases and 5 bases, there was a span of 13 bases. CDR3 nucleotides: TGTGCCAGCAGTTTCGAGGGAGTGGGTGAGACCCAGTACTTC. Encoded protein: CASSFEGVGETQYF.

The chain has TRBV10-3 and TRBJ2-2; D is possibly TRBD1 or TRBD2 (6 bases each). Germline values: CDR1 ENHRY, CDR2 SYGVKD. The V gene lost 3 bases and the J gene lost 3 bases, with 11 bases spanning the gap. The CDR3 covers 15 residues. The CDR3 here is CAISEAGGYTGELFF. In DNA form, the CDR3 reads TGTGCCATCAGTGAAGCCGGGGGCTACACCGGGGAGCTGTTTTTT.

This clonotype was detected ten times or more. The chain combines TRBV5-6 with TRBJ1-1; no clear D. V lost 0 bases and J lost 0, with 21 bases in between. This CDR3 has 19 amino acids. Germline CDR1 and CDR2: SGHDT and YYEEEE. CDR3 sequence reads: CASSLDTHHYNPMNTEAFF. In nucleotides, the CDR3 is TGTGCCAGCAGCTTGGATACCCACCACTACAACCCTATGAACACTGAAGCTTTCTTT.

This clonotype was observed a handful of times. The rearrangement links TRBV3-1 to TRBJ2-1, with 7 bases lining up with TRBD2. Trimming at V came to 3 bases and at J to 4 bases, leaving 9 bases not matched to a gene. Germline assignment: CDR1 LGHDT and CDR2 YNNKEL (reference sequence). CDR3 length: 16 amino acids. The DNA of the CDR3 is TGTGCCAGCAGCCAGCCCGGGACTAAGGGTTACAATGAGCAGTTCTTC. Translating it yields CASSQPGTKGYNEQFF.